The 24 T cell receptor beta chains below all came from one sample that was sequenced in a study of blood T cell repertoires in COVID-19. Sequencing used immunoSEQ multiplex PCR; TCRdb keeps in-frame clones, though not all of them. The sample has some 200,000 clones, 85% seen once. Sequenced: peripheral blood. The receptors originated from a man aged 55 to 69 with COVID-19, enrolled during active disease.

In nucleotides, the CDR3 is TGTGCCAGCAACGCACCGGGACAGGGATCCTACGAGCAGTACTTC. Residues: CASNAPGQGSYEQYF. The rearrangement joins TRBV27 to TRBJ2-7, with 9 bases aligning to TRBD1. Germline V CDR1 and CDR2: MNHEY, SMNVEV (reference sequence). V lost 7 bases and J lost 1; bases outside the gene matches: 8. The CDR3 totals 15 residues.

The chain recombines TRBV30 with TRBJ2-7; 8 nucleotides match TRBD1. Germline assignment: CDR1 GTSNPN and CDR2 SVGIG (reference sequence). V lost 7 bases, J lost 7 bases, and 6 bases stayed unmatched. The CDR3 length is 11 residues. CDR3 sequence: CAYRGQGEQYF. The CDR3 DNA reads as TGTGCCTACCGTGGACAGGGAGAGCAGTACTTC.

J is TRBJ1-6 and V is TRBV5-6; no reliable D call. V lost 4 bases and J lost 12, with 20 bases in between. Germline V lookup: CDR1 SGHDT, CDR2 YYEEEE. The CDR3 is made up of 15 amino acids. In nucleotides, the CDR3 is TGTGCCAGCAGCGCGAGTCCTTTCCGTATTAGACCCCTCCACTTT. It encodes CASSASPFRIRPLHF.

The CDR3 DNA sequence: TGTGCCTGGAGTCAAAGGGGTGTGGCTTTCTTT. Translation: CAWSQRGVAFF. The V gene is TRBV30, the J gene TRBJ1-1; perhaps TRBD1 as D (5 bases). V was clipped by 2 bases and J by 11 bases, with 12 bases between them. The CDR3 has 11 amino acids. From germline, CDR1 is GTSNPN and CDR2 SVGIG (reference sequence).

The rearrangement uses TRBV5-1 and TRBJ1-6; TRBD1 is a possible D gene (6 bases). CDR1 is SGHRS and CDR2 is YFSETQ in the germline V gene. The CDR3 extends over 15 amino acids. The V end lost 0 bases, the J end lost 11 bases, and 15 bases lay between the germline ends. The CDR3 DNA reads TGCGCCAGCAGCTTGGCAGAATCGGGGGGGCCACCCCTCCACTTT. Amino acids: CASSLAESGGPPLHF.

The chain has TRBV4-3 and TRBJ1-2; TRBD1 matches 9 bases. The CDR3 contains 15 residues. CDR1 LGHNA and CDR2 YSLEER come from the germline V gene. Trimming took 4 bases from V and 7 from J; bases not matched to a gene: 10. This chain's CDR3 is CASSPGDREELGYTF. In nucleotides, the CDR3 is TGCGCCAGCAGCCCAGGGGACAGGGAAGAGCTTGGCTACACCTTC.

The gene calls are TRBV27 and TRBJ2-7; 8 positions agree with TRBD1. The V segment lost 7 bases and the J segment 6 bases; nucleotides outside the gene matches: 5. The germline V gene encodes CDR1 MNHEY and CDR2 SMNVEV (reference sequence). CDR3 length: 12 amino acids. The CDR3 coding sequence is TGTGCCAGCATGGACAGGGTGGGCGAGCAGTACTTC. The encoded protein is CASMDRVGEQYF.

This sequence joins TRBV10-3 and TRBJ2-1; 13 bases align to TRBD2. Germline CDR1 and CDR2: ENHRY and SYGVKD. The V segment lost 9 bases and the J segment 6 bases; nucleotides outside the gene matches: 2. The CDR3 covers 13 residues. In DNA form, the CDR3 reads TGTGCCATAGGACTAGCGGGAGCCAATGAGCAGTTCTTC. As protein: CAIGLAGANEQFF.

V is TRBV7-9 and J is TRBJ1-2, with 9 bases aligning to TRBD1. The CDR3 has 16 amino acids. V trimming: 5 bases; J trimming: 4 bases; junction bases outside the gene matches: 11. Germline V lookup: CDR1 SEHNR, CDR2 FQNEAQ (reference sequence). The CDR3 DNA sequence: TGTGCCAGCAGCCCCAGAGGACAGGGGCGGGCCTATGGCTACACCTTC. Translation: CASSPRGQGRAYGYTF.

The chain joins TRBV5-5 to TRBJ1-2; no firm D call. Trimming removed 4 bases from V and 3 bases from J, with 13 bases in between. CDR1 and CDR2 from the germline V gene are SGHKS and YYEKEE (reference sequence). This CDR3 region has 14 residues. CDR3 residues: CASSPGGYDYGYTF. The CDR3 nucleotides are TGTGCCAGCAGCCCCGGCGGGTATGACTATGGCTACACCTTC.

This chain uses TRBV7-9 with TRBJ1-1, with 10 bases matching TRBD1. The V gene's germline CDR1 is SEHNR and CDR2 FQNEAQ (reference sequence). The CDR3 is 16 residues long. The V segment lost 3 bases and the J segment 1 base; nucleotides outside the gene matches: 5. The CDR3 sequence is CASSFPGQGTNTEAFF. The CDR3 nucleotides are TGTGCCAGCAGCTTCCCGGGACAGGGGACGAACACTGAAGCTTTCTTT.

This clone has just one count. This rearrangement joins TRBV5-4 to TRBJ1-3; maybe TRBD1 (5 bases). Germline values: CDR1 SGHNT, CDR2 YYREEE (reference sequence). V was shortened by 0 bases and J by 0 bases, with 10 bases between the two germline ends. The length of the CDR3 is 16 residues. The CDR3 loop is CASSLDGGVSGNTIYF. CDR3 sequence (DNA): TGTGCCAGCAGCTTGGACGGAGGGGTCTCTGGAAACACCATATATTTT.

The chain carries TRBV4-1 and TRBJ2-3; 14 bases are a match to TRBD2. V lost 3 bases to trimming and J lost 3 bases; unmatched junction nucleotides: 11. The CDR3 is 19 amino acids. Germline CDR1 MGHRA, CDR2 YSYEKL. CDR3 amino acids: CASSQGLAGVHKGTDTQYF. CDR3 in DNA: TGCGCCAGCAGCCAGGGACTAGCGGGAGTTCACAAGGGGACAGATACGCAGTATTTT.

V and J are TRBV9 and TRBJ2-1; TRBD1 aligns across 7 bases. The V and J ends lost 3 bases and 6 bases, in that order; junction bases with no gene match: 6. CDR1 is SGDLS and CDR2 is YYNGEE in the germline V gene. The CDR3 runs 14 residues. The CDR3 sequence is CASSARPGGNEQFF. The CDR3 bases are TGTGCCAGCAGCGCGCGGCCAGGGGGCAATGAGCAGTTCTTC.

This clone was detected a few times. The rearrangement links TRBV24-1 to TRBJ1-5, with D tentatively TRBD1 (5 bases). Germline CDR1 is KGHDR and CDR2 is SFDVKD. This CDR3 has 15 residues. Trimming removed 3 bases from V and 7 bases from J, with 15 bases in between. CDR3 in amino acids: CATSDGGGLLQPQHF. For the CDR3, the DNA is TGTGCCACCAGTGATGGGGGAGGGTTGTTGCAGCCCCAGCATTTT.

This clone was picked up one time. This chain's CDR3 is CARSQGLADYQETQYF. CDR3 nucleotide sequence: TGTGCCAGAAGTCAAGGACTAGCGGACTACCAAGAGACCCAGTACTTC. The rearrangement links TRBV5-3 to TRBJ2-5; TRBD2 agrees at 10 bases. TRBV5-3 is placed among ORFs of uncertain function. Unmatched junction bases numbered 7, after V lost 5 bases and J lost 0 bases. There are 16 residues in the CDR3.

The chain links TRBV5-4 to TRBJ1-1; D gene unclear. Germline V gene lookup returns CDR1 SGHNT and CDR2 YYREEE (reference sequence). V was pared by 3 bases and J by 0 bases, with 15 bases between. The CDR3 spans 16 residues. In DNA form, the CDR3 reads TGTGCCAGCAGCTCCTCCCTCGGAGCTATGAACACTGAAGCTTTCTTT. Protein sequence: CASSSSLGAMNTEAFF. Full variable domain (remainder filled in from reference TRBV5-4 and TRBJ1-1): ETGVTQSPTHLIKTRGQQVTLRCSSQSGHNTVSWYQQALGQGPQFIFQYYREEENGRGNFPPRFSGLQFPNYSSELNVNALELDDSALYLCASSSSLGAMNTEAFFGQGTRLTVV.

V gene TRBV24-1 combines with J gene TRBJ2-3, with D perhaps TRBD2 (5 bases). Looked up from germline, CDR1 is KGHDR and CDR2 is SFDVKD. Trimming left V 2 bases short and J 4 bases short, with 12 bases between. CDR3 size: 15 residues. In DNA form, the CDR3 reads TGTGCCACCAGTGATTCTTTGCCCGGGGCAGATACGCAGTATTTT. Amino acid sequence: CATSDSLPGADTQYF.

This clone was detected only once. V gene TRBV30 combines with J gene TRBJ1-1, with 7 bases matching TRBD1. The CDR3 is made up of 13 amino acids. J gave up 2 bases and V 1 base, and 1 base lay outside the gene matches. Per germline, CDR1 GTSNPN and CDR2 SVGIG (reference sequence). The CDR3 here is CAWSDRGNTEAFF. The CDR3 region has the DNA TGTGCCTGGAGTGACAGGGGAAACACTGAAGCTTTCTTT.

The chain is built from TRBV19 and TRBJ1-2; the match to TRBD1 covers 8 bases. The CDR3 is made up of 15 amino acids. Germline CDR1 is LNHDA and CDR2 is SQIVND (reference sequence). The V gene end was trimmed by 7 bases and the J gene end by 4 bases; junction bases not matched to a gene: 11. In nucleotides, the CDR3 is TGTGCCAGTACCATCACCCCCGGGACAGGCTATGGCTACACCTTC. It codes for CASTITPGTGYGYTF.

This clone was recorded once. CDR3 loop: CASSLAAVRAEAFF. The CDR3 DNA is TGTGCCAGCAGCTTAGCGGCGGTGCGGGCTGAAGCTTTCTTT. The V call is TRBV7-2, the J call TRBJ1-1; no reliable D call. The CDR3 sequence is 14 residues long. The V end lost 0 bases, the J end lost 6 bases, and 11 bases lay between the germline ends. Germline V gives CDR1 SGHTA, CDR2 FQGNSA.

This clone was picked up one time. The V gene is TRBV27, the J gene TRBJ2-5; no clear D gene. Germline V gives CDR1 MNHEY, CDR2 SMNVEV (reference sequence). This CDR3 has 13 amino acids. Trimming shortened V by 2 bases and J by 1 base, and 5 bases separated the two germline ends. CDR3 amino acids: CASSLGLQETQYF. CDR3 nucleotides: TGTGCCAGCAGTTTAGGGCTCCAAGAGACCCAGTACTTC.

The V call is TRBV3-1 (or the pseudogene TRBV3-2), the J call TRBJ1-2; D gene unclear. The CDR3 is 15 amino acids. The V end was cut by 1 base, the J end by 0 bases, with 9 bases between. Germline V gene data show CDR1 as LGHDT and CDR2 as YNNKEL (reference sequence). The CDR3 region has the DNA TGTGCCAGCAGCCAAGGGCGCGGAGCTAACTATGGCTACACCTTC. This sequence encodes CASSQGRGANYGYTF.

This clone was detected once. The chain couples TRBV9 to TRBJ2-2; D gene uncertain. CDR1 and CDR2 (germline): SGDLS, YYNGEE. This CDR3 region has 15 residues. V was pared by 0 bases and J by 1 base, with 7 bases between. Written as DNA, the CDR3 is TGTGCCAGCAGCGTAGACCCAGGGAACACCGGGGAGCTGTTTTTT. This encodes CASSVDPGNTGELFF.